A single sample gave rise to the 4 T cell receptor beta chains below, sequenced in a study of beta chain features in type 1 diabetes. Sequencing targeted expressed TCRB transcripts, as all isolated RNA had been reverse transcribed. This table comes from immunoSEQ multiplex PCR, and its TCRdb copy is limited to in-frame clones, with some not included. The profile covers approximately 330,000 clones, with approximately 10% appearing a single time and about 0.014% taken by the ten largest. Sequenced sample: naive CD4+ T cells from blood. These receptor sequences come from a woman between 25 and 40 years old in good health.

The V and J genes are TRBV28 and TRBJ2-7; 7 nucleotides match TRBD1. This CDR3 comprises 14 residues. Germline CDR1 reads MDHEN; CDR2 reads SYDVKM. J gave up 0 bases and V 8 bases, and 7 bases lay outside the gene matches. This CDR3 is CASRDSLDSYEQYF. The CDR3 DNA sequence: TGTGCCAGCCGGGACAGCCTTGACTCCTACGAGCAGTACTTC.

This sequence joins TRBV5-6 and TRBJ2-3; D unclear. The CDR3 loop spans 15 amino acids. The ends were cut back, 1 base at V and 1 base at J, with 10 bases in the middle. Germline V gene lookup returns CDR1 SGHDT and CDR2 YYEEEE. CDR3 sequence (DNA): TGTGCCAGCAGCTTGTGGCAACCCGGCACAGATACGCAGTATTTT. Translation gives CASSLWQPGTDTQYF. Looking up the rest from reference TRBV5-6 and TRBJ2-3 gives the full variable domain: DAGVTQSPTHLIKTRGQQVTLRCSPKSGHDTVSWYQQALGQGPQFIFQYYEEEERQRGNFPDRFSGHQFPNYSSELNVNALLLGDSALYLCASSLWQPGTDTQYFGPGTRLTVL.

In this sample, this clone turned up a few times. The chain uses TRBV7-6 and TRBJ2-5, with 9 bases aligning to TRBD2. The germline V gene has CDR1 SGHVS and CDR2 FNYEAQ. The CDR3 runs 17 residues. Trimming cost V 5 bases and J 4 bases; bases outside gene matches: 14. Here the CDR3 DNA reads TGTGCCAGCAGCCTACCACCCGTAGCGGGAGCAGGAGAGACCCAGTACTTC. Amino acids: CASSLPPVAGAGETQYF. The variable domain in full, with the rest retrieved from reference TRBV7-6 and TRBJ2-5, is GAGVSQSPRYKVTKRGQDVALRCDPISGHVSLYWYRQALGQGPEFLTYFNYEAQQDKSGLPNDRFSAERPEGSISTLTIQRTEQRDSAMYRCASSLPPVAGAGETQYFGPGTRLLVL.

As concerns this clone: Other DNA sequences in this specimen translate into the identical CDR3. The chain combines TRBV5-1 with TRBJ2-2, with D possibly being TRBD2 (5 bases). This CDR3 has 15 amino acids. In germline, CDR1 is SGHRS, CDR2 YFSETQ. The V and J ends lost 0 bases and 1 base respectively, with 7 bases between them. The chain's CDR3 is CASSLAGGNTGELFF. The CDR3 DNA follows: TGCGCCAGCAGCTTGGCCGGAGGGAACACCGGGGAGCTGTTTTTT.